This T cell receptor (beta chain) was obtained from a study of molecular identifiers for immune sequencing clone quantification. The length of the CDR3 is 13 residues. V lost 6 bases and J lost 2, with 8 bases in between. A single record per CDR3 protein comes from TCRdb applying MiXCR to the PCR reads. The sample contains 55,000 to 75,000 distinct CDR3 sequences, around a sixth of which appear only once. Many counts were recorded for this clonotype. Sequenced: naive CD8+ T cells from blood, with Jurkat cell RNA spiked in. Subset reported: FACS-sorted CD8+CD4-CCR7+CD45RA+ naive T cells. The receptor was isolated from a human donor in good health. Some libraries in this study had Jurkat cell RNA spiked in. The chain employs TRBV12-3 or TRBV12-4 and TRBJ1-5, with unresolved D. The CDR3, as DNA: TGTGCCAGCAGCCCTTTTGGCAATCAGCCCCAGCATTTT. Amino acids: CASSPFGNQPQHF.